This T cell receptor beta chain was observed in a study of regulatory T cells in long-lasting Graves disease. The study, taken as a whole, reports: TCR diversity was lower in persistent Graves' patients than in newly diagnosed ones. Persistent disease was associated with favored TRBV28 usage and with favored use of TRBJ1-2 and TRBJ2-5.

Comment on this clonotype: The antigen is undetermined.

Construction of TCR beta libraries relied on iRepertoire HTBI primers and on Arm-PCR targeting CDR3 regions. MiXCR, run by TCRdb on the multiplex PCR reads, gives a single entry per CDR3 protein. The sample records around 250,000 distinct CDR3 sequences, 20% to 25% being singletons. Trimming cost V 3 bases and J 3 bases, with 19 bases left between them. Germline V gene lookup returns CDR1 SGHVS and CDR2 FQNEAQ. The length of the CDR3 is 17 residues. Time point indicated: newly diagnosed GD, antithyroid drugs for less than 3 months. The TCR library used RNA extracted from PBMCs. Per American Thyroid Association guidelines, Graves' disease was diagnosed.

The J gene is TRBJ2-3, the V gene TRBV7-8, with D maybe TRBD2 (6 bases). This TCR derives from a female donor with Graves disease. This material consisted of peripheral blood mononuclear cells (PBMCs), taken at new diagnosis, from a patient treated with antithyroid drugs. The CDR3 DNA reads TGTGCCAGCAGCTTTTTAGGGATCGGGGGTGGGACAGATACGCAGTATTTT. Protein: CASSFLGIGGGTDTQYF.